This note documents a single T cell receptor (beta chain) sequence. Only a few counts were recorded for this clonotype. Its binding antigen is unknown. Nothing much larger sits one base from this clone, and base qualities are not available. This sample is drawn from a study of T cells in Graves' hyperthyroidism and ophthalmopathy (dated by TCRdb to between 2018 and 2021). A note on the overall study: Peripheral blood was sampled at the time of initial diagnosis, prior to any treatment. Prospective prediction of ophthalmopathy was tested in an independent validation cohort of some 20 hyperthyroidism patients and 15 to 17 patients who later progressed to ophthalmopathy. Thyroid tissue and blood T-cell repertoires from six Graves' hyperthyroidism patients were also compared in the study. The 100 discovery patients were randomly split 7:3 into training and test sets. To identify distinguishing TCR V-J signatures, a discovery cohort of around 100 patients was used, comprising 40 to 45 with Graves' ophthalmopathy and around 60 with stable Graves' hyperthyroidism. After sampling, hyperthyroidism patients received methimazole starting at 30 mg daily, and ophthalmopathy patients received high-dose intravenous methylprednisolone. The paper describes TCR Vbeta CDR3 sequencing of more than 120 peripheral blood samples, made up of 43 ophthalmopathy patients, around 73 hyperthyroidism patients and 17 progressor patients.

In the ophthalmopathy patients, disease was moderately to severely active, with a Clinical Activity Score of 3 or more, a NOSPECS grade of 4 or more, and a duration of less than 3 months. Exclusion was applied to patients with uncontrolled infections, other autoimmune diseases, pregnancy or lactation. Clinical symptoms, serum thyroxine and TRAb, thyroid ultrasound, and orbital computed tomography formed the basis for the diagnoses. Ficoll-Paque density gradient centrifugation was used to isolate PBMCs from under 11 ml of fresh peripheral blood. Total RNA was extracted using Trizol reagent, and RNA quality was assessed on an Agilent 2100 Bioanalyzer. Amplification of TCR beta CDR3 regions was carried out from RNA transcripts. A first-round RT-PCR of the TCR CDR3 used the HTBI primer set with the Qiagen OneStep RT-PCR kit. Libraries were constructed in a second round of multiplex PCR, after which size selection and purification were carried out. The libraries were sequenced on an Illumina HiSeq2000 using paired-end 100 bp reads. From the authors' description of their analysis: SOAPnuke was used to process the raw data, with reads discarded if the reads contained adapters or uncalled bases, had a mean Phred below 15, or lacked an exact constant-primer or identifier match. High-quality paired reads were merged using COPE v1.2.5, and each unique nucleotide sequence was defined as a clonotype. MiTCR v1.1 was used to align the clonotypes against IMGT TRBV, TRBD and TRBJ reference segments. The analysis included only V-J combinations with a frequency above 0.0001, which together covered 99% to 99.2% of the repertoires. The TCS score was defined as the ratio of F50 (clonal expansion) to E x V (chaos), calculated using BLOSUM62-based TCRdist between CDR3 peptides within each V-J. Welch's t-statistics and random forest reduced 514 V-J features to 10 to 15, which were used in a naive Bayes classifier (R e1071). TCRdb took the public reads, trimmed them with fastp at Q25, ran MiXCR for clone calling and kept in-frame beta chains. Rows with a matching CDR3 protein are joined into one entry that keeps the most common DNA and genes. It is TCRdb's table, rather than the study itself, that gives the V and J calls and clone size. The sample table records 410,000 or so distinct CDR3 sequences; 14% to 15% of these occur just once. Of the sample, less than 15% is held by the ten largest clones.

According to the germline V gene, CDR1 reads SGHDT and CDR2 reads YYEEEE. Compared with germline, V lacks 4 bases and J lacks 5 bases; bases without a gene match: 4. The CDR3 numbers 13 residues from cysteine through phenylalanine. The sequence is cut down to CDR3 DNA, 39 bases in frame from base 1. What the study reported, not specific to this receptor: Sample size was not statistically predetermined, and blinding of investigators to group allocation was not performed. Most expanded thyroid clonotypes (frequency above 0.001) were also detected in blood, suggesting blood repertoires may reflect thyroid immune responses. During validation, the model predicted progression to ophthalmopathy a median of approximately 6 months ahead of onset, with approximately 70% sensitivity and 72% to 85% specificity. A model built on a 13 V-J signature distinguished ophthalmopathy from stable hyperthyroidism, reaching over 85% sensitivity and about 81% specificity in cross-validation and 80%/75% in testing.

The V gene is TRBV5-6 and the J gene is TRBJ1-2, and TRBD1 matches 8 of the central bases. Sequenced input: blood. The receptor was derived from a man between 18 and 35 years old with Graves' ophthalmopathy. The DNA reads TGTGCCAGCAGCGGGGACAGGTTATATGGCTACACCTTC. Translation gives CASSGDRLYGYTF.